One sample yielded the 27 T cell receptor beta chains listed below, sequenced in a study of T cells in Graves' hyperthyroidism and ophthalmopathy. TCR beta CDR3 regions were amplified from RNA transcripts. An initial round of RT-PCR targeting the TCR CDR3 relied on the HTBI primer set. TCRdb redid the calling of the multiplex PCR reads with MiXCR, one entry per CDR3 protein. This sample has around 720,000 distinct CDR3 sequences; 35% occur once, and the top ten carry roughly 30%. The sequencing input was blood. These receptors were obtained from a woman aged 40 to 49 with Graves' hyperthyroidism.

This clonotype has only one observation. This may stem from a read error, because a much larger clone lies one nucleotide away. The chain recombines TRBV7-2 with TRBJ2-5, with no clear D. This CDR3 comprises 15 residues. Germline assignment: CDR1 SGHTA and CDR2 FQGNSA. V was shortened by 1 base and J by 1 base, with 10 bases between the two germline ends. The DNA of the CDR3 is TGTGCCAGCAGCTTAGTCAAAGCGTTCCAAGAGACCCAGTACTTC. It yields the protein CASSLVKAFQETQYF.

J is TRBJ1-2 and V is TRBV6-5; the D gene is possibly TRBD1 (6 bases). The germline V gene has CDR1 MNHEY and CDR2 SVGAGI. The germline V and J ends were trimmed by 6 bases and 4 bases, with 18 bases remaining between them. This CDR3 comprises 15 residues. The CDR3 DNA reads as TGTGCCAGCAGCCCCAATGGTGGCAGGGGCTATGGCTACACCTTC. Translating gives CASSPNGGRGYGYTF.

The chain links TRBV15 to TRBJ2-1; possibly TRBD2 for D (5 bases). The CDR3 contains 14 residues. Trimming took 1 base from V and 5 from J, leaving 9 bases between them. The V gene's germline CDR1 is LNHNV and CDR2 YYDKDF (reference sequence). The CDR3, as DNA: TGTGCCACCAGCAGAGGTAGCGCTGACAATGAGCAGTTCTTC. Amino acids: CATSRGSADNEQFF. The full variable domain, its missing parts supplied by reference TRBV15 and TRBJ2-1, is DAMVIQNPRYQVTQFGKPVTLSCSQTLNHNVMYWYQQKSSQAPKLLFHYYDKDFNNEADTPDNFQSRRPNTSFCFLDIRSPGLGDTAMYLCATSRGSADNEQFFGPGTRLTVL.

Notes on this clonotype: This clone may be a read error of a much larger clone one base away. The chain recombines TRBV20-1 with TRBJ1-5, with 7 bases matching TRBD1. The germline CDR1 and CDR2 sequences are DFQATT and SNEGSKA (reference sequence). J lost 6 bases, V lost 1 base, and 9 bases had no gene match. There are 15 residues in the CDR3. For the CDR3, the DNA is TGCAGTGCTAGAGGTCCAGGGGGGATTAGTCAGCCCCAGCATTTT. Translated: CSARGPGGISQPQHF.

The chain is built from TRBV10-3 and TRBJ2-6; 9 bases align to TRBD2. Germline CDR1 is ENHRY and CDR2 is SYGVKD. This CDR3 contains 15 residues. V dropped 3 bases and J dropped 4; count of bases not matched to a gene: 1. In DNA form, the CDR3 reads TGTGCCATCAGTGAAACTAGCGGGGGGGCCAACGTCCTGACTTTC. Its protein is CAISETSGGANVLTF.

This clonotype was seen ten or more times. The chain carries TRBV7-2 and TRBJ1-2; TRBD1 agrees at 7 bases. The CDR3 contains 16 residues. V was clipped by 1 base and J by 4 bases; unmatched bases: 9. Germline loops: CDR1 SGHTA, CDR2 FQGNSA. CDR3 sequence reads: CASSLGGPGQPYGYTF. The CDR3 region has the DNA TGTGCCAGCAGCTTAGGGGGACCGGGACAGCCCTATGGCTACACCTTC.

J is TRBJ1-1 and V is TRBV6-1; 7 nucleotides align to TRBD1. V was clipped by 5 bases and J by 3 bases; unmatched bases: 9. CDR1 is MNHNS and CDR2 is SASEGT in the germline V gene. The length of the CDR3 is 15 residues. CDR3 nucleotide sequence: TGTGCCAGCAGTCCAGGGGGGGGAGCGGACACTGAAGCTTTCTTT. Protein sequence: CASSPGGGADTEAFF.

This clonotype was found many times. The rearrangement uses TRBV20-1 and TRBJ2-7; 9 bases align to TRBD1. The CDR3 consists of 14 residues. The ends lost 3 bases at V and 5 bases at J; junction bases unmatched: 8. Germline assignment: CDR1 DFQATT and CDR2 SNEGSKA (reference sequence). The CDR3 DNA sequence: TGCAGTGCTAGGGGGACGGGACAGGGAGACGAGCAGTACTTC. It encodes CSARGTGQGDEQYF.

The chain is built from TRBV12-3 or TRBV12-4 and TRBJ1-1; D might be TRBD1 (6 bases). CDR3 length: 14 amino acids. V was cut by 3 bases and J by 4 bases, with 12 bases left in between. CDR3 in DNA: TGTGCCAGCAGTTTCCTAACAGGGTTCACTGAAGCTTTCTTT. Encoded protein: CASSFLTGFTEAFF.

The J gene is TRBJ1-5, the V gene TRBV19; unclear D gene. The CDR3 extends over 13 amino acids. V was shortened by 3 bases and J by 3 bases, with 6 bases between the two germline ends. In germline, CDR1 is LNHDA, CDR2 SQIVND (reference sequence). DNA for the CDR3: TGTGCCAGTAGTATGCAGACCAATCAGCCCCAGCATTTT. Protein product: CASSMQTNQPQHF.

The rearrangement joins TRBV10-3 to TRBJ2-7; 7 nucleotides align to TRBD2. The V gene end was trimmed by 11 bases and the J gene end by 7 bases; junction bases not matched to a gene: 17. From germline, CDR1 is ENHRY and CDR2 SYGVKD. This CDR3 is built from 14 residues. The CDR3: CAARPGRETGEQYF. CDR3 coding DNA: TGTGCCGCTCGACCGGGGCGGGAGACCGGGGAGCAGTACTTC.

This clonotype was picked up a small number of times. J is TRBJ2-7 and V is TRBV7-9; 7 bases map to TRBD2. With V trimmed by 5 bases and J by 6 bases, 16 bases remained unmatched. The CDR3 has 16 amino acids. Germline CDR1 and CDR2: SEHNR and FQNEAQ (reference sequence). This chain's CDR3 is CASSQEPGGRAGEQYF. The CDR3 DNA follows: TGTGCCAGCAGCCAGGAGCCGGGGGGAAGGGCAGGCGAGCAGTACTTC.

About this clonotype: This may arise from a read error, as a much more abundant clone is one base away. The gene calls are TRBV7-9 and TRBJ1-3; tentatively, D is TRBD1 (5 bases). CDR1 and CDR2 from the germline V gene are SEHNR and FQNEAQ (reference sequence). The V end lost 7 bases, the J end lost 6 bases, and 13 bases lay between the germline ends. CDR3 length: 13 amino acids. CDR3 sequence reads: CASTSQGVNTIYF. The CDR3 coding sequence is TGTGCCAGCACCAGTCAGGGAGTAAACACCATATATTTT.

The chain couples TRBV25-1 to TRBJ2-1, with D hard to call. Germline-derived CDR1 and CDR2 are MGHDK and SYGVNS. The CDR3 consists of 14 residues. V lost 0 bases and J 7 bases, leaving 10 bases between the germline ends. The CDR3 is CASSEYIGDNEQFF. In DNA form, the CDR3 reads TGTGCCAGCAGTGAATACATTGGGGATAATGAGCAGTTCTTC.

The chain employs TRBV7-2 and TRBJ1-2, with D hard to call. V was trimmed by 6 bases and J by 4 bases, leaving 12 bases between them. This CDR3 spans 13 amino acids. Germline V gives CDR1 SGHTA, CDR2 FQGNSA. CDR3 in amino acids: CASRGLSSYGYTF. The CDR3 nucleotides are TGTGCCAGCAGAGGGCTATCTAGCTATGGCTACACCTTC.

The chain couples TRBV7-2 to TRBJ1-1, with 9 bases lining up with TRBD1. In germline, CDR1 is SGHTA, CDR2 FQGNSA. The trim removed 10 bases at V and 1 base at J, leaving 10 bases unmatched. This CDR3 spans 15 amino acids. CDR3 protein: CATVGQGLRNTEAFF. The CDR3 bases are TGTGCCACCGTTGGACAGGGGTTAAGGAACACTGAAGCTTTCTTT.

This sequence joins TRBV6-1 and TRBJ1-5; 8 bases agree with TRBD1. The CDR3 is made up of 15 amino acids. With V trimmed by 7 bases and J by 5 bases, 10 bases remained unmatched. Germline V gives CDR1 MNHNS, CDR2 SASEGT. DNA for the CDR3: TGTGCCAGCATCACTCACGGACAGGGATATCAGCCCCAGCATTTT. Translating gives CASITHGQGYQPQHF.

This clonotype was seen a handful of times. This sequence joins TRBV7-9 and TRBJ1-2; D is unclear. V was shortened by 2 bases and J by 0 bases, with 10 bases between the two germline ends. Germline V CDR1 and CDR2: SEHNR, FQNEAQ (reference sequence). The CDR3 length is 15 residues. In nucleotides, the CDR3 is TGTGCCAGCAGCTTATTTGACGGGGCTAACTATGGCTACACCTTC. The encoded protein is CASSLFDGANYGYTF.

This clonotype was observed a few times. This chain links TRBV5-6 with TRBJ1-2; D unresolved. Trimming took off 2 bases at V and 8 bases at J, with 16 bases between the two ends. This CDR3 is 14 amino acids long. Looked up from germline, CDR1 is SGHDT and CDR2 is YYEEEE. CDR3 residues: CASSFGRPSRGYTF. The CDR3 nucleotides read TGTGCCAGCAGCTTTGGACGCCCCAGTCGGGGCTACACCTTC.

This clonotype has a handful of counts. The V gene is TRBV7-2, the J gene TRBJ1-4; 8 bases map to TRBD1. CDR3 length equals 16 residues. The germline V gene has CDR1 SGHTA and CDR2 FQGNSA. V was clipped by 5 bases and J by 8 bases; unmatched bases: 13. CDR3 in DNA: TGTGCCAGCAGCCCAGTGGGGAGCGGGACAGGCGAAAAACTGTTTTTT. Amino acids: CASSPVGSGTGEKLFF. The complete variable domain, with remaining parts taken from reference TRBV7-2 and TRBJ1-4, reads GAGVSQSPSNKVTEKGKDVELRCDPISGHTALYWYRQSLGQGLEFLIYFQGNSAPDKSGLPSDRFSAERTGGSVSTLTIQRTQQEDSAVYLCASSPVGSGTGEKLFFGSGTQLSVL.

This clonotype was seen a handful of times. This chain links TRBV6-5 with TRBJ1-6; D perhaps matches TRBD1 (6 bases). The V end was cut by 4 bases, the J end by 5 bases, with 9 bases between. This CDR3 contains 14 residues. Germline V lookup: CDR1 MNHEY, CDR2 SVGAGI. CDR3 region: CASSSSGDNSPLHF. The CDR3 coding sequence is TGTGCCAGCAGTTCGTCAGGGGATAATTCACCCCTCCACTTT.

The table lists this clonotype with many counts. The CDR3 DNA reads TGTGCCAGCAGCGTTGGGGTGGGCATGAAGAACACTGAAGCTTTCTTT. Translating gives CASSVGVGMKNTEAFF. The gene calls are TRBV9 and TRBJ1-1; no definite D call. The CDR3 totals 16 residues. V lost 2 bases, J lost 1 base, and 15 bases lay in between. CDR1 and CDR2 from the germline V gene are SGDLS and YYNGEE.

The chain is built from TRBV7-2 and TRBJ1-2; 9 bases fit TRBD1. The CDR3 spans 15 residues. Germline lookup yields CDR1 SGHTA and CDR2 FQGNSA. V dropped 4 bases and J dropped 4; count of bases not matched to a gene: 7. This CDR3 is CASSSKDRGSYGYTF. The CDR3 nucleotides read TGTGCCAGCAGCTCGAAAGACAGGGGGAGCTATGGCTACACCTTC.

The sample holds many counts of this clonotype. V gene TRBV7-2 combines with J gene TRBJ1-3; no clear D gene. The CDR3 consists of 15 residues. Germline CDR1 SGHTA, CDR2 FQGNSA. Trimming cost V 3 bases and J 0 bases, with 9 bases left between them. The CDR3 loop reads CASSFGRFSGNTIYF. The CDR3 coding sequence is TGTGCCAGCAGCTTCGGACGGTTCTCTGGAAACACCATATATTTT.

The chain has TRBV20-1 and TRBJ2-5, with 9 positions matching TRBD1. This CDR3 region has 13 residues. The V segment lost 4 bases and the J segment 5 bases; nucleotides outside the gene matches: 5. The germline gives CDR1 DFQATT, CDR2 SNEGSKA (reference sequence). The CDR3 region has the DNA TGCAGTGCTATCACAGGGGGCACGGAGACCCAGTACTTC. Protein sequence: CSAITGGTETQYF.

Many counts were recorded for this clonotype. The chain joins TRBV20-1 to TRBJ2-7, with 9 bases that match TRBD1. This CDR3 contains 13 residues. The J segment lost 3 bases and the V segment lost 1 base, leaving 1 base of the junction unmatched. The V gene's germline CDR1 is DFQATT and CDR2 SNEGSKA (reference sequence). The CDR3 region has the DNA TGCAGTGCTAGAGGACAGGGGGTCTACGAGCAGTACTTC. This encodes CSARGQGVYEQYF.

The chain has TRBV19 and TRBJ1-1; 7 positions agree with TRBD1. The V segment lost 1 base and the J segment 7 bases; nucleotides outside the gene matches: 3. CDR3 length: 13 residues. Germline CDR1 and CDR2: LNHDA and SQIVND (reference sequence). The CDR3 loop is CASSIVWDSEAFF. The DNA for the CDR3 is TGTGCCAGTAGTATAGTATGGGACAGTGAAGCTTTCTTT.